Listed here is a single T cell receptor (beta chain). Its antigen has not been determined. No base quality information exists; no much larger clone differs at one position. These data originate in a study of T cells after posttransplantation cyclophosphamide (dated by TCRdb to about 2016). Regarding the study in general: Using TRB sequencing, the study followed how the T cell repertoire reconstituted after myeloablative bone marrow transplantation in which posttransplantation cyclophosphamide served as GVHD prophylaxis. Antigen receptor sequencing was done on samples from about 34 PTCy-treated patients and from 15 to 20 related bone marrow donors of those patients. Blood from all 35 or so PTCy patients with 1-year posttransplant specimens was subjected to TRB sequencing. Up to about 3 additional blood samples from 2 to 5.2 years after transplant were also TRB-sequenced in 3 patients, as was pretransplant blood from 4 patients. TRA and TRB clonality were tightly correlated in several samples, so subsequent TCR analyses focused on TRB only. Public TRB sequences were checked against a database of over 3,500 sequences associated with responses to pathogens, tumor antigens, self-antigens and alloantigens.

Broad study findings and their caveats: The TRB repertoires of T cells infiltrating skin or GI tract showed only limited overlap with the TRB repertoires of T cells in blood. Across the roughly 48 patients, TRB clonality was highly associated with recipient CMV seropositivity and CMV reactivation, and diversity with PTCy was similar to that in the CNI/methotrexate controls. At 1-2 months, donor-recipient similarity was low but rose over the first year, and the later blood repertoires were often dominated by donor CD8+ memory clones.

Genomic DNA was the input for TRB sequencing, which was run either with the immunoSEQ assay at survey resolution or with the hsTCRB kit. On the authors' methods: The immunoSEQ software handled the initial read processing, while the LymphoSeq R package was used for the repertoire analyses. Clonality was calculated as 1 minus normalized Shannon entropy, and the Gini coefficient was also calculated for each TRB dataset. Phenotypes of unsorted samples were inferred by mapping TRB sequences from sorted subsets of the recipient or donor onto the same recipient's unsorted samples. TCRdb limited this immuneACCESS table to in-frame rearrangements with V and J called. A share of clones is missing; checked studies link under half to unresolved V genes, and the rest is unexplained. The V and J calls and clone size are taken from that table; D and trimming were inferred from the DNA. A total of about 22,000 clones appear in this sample, around 92% of them only once. Under 9.5% of the sample rests with the top ten.

The CDR1 and CDR2 encoded by the germline V gene are SGHTA and FQGNSA. Including cysteine and phenylalanine, the CDR3 has 15 amino acids. Left in the record is the CDR3 DNA by itself, 45 bases read in frame from the first base. Cut back by 1 base and 1 base, the V and J ends lie 8 bases apart. A control cohort of roughly 10 patients who had been given myeloablative marrow transplants with methotrexate plus a calcineurin inhibitor was sampled 1 year after transplant. Peripheral blood and bone marrow mononuclear cells were isolated by Ficoll-Hypaque density centrifugation and cryopreserved. This sequence was found in a female patient aged 45-60 years who received an allogeneic stem cell transplant from an unrelated donor, was CMV-positive, and had chronic GVHD only. After a transplant, some T cells may have been passed on by the graft donor. Sample: PBMCs, taken after an allogeneic stem cell transplant with a calcineurin inhibitor and methotrexate. The chain is made from TRBV7-2 and TRBJ2-1, and possibly TRBD1, on 6 matching bases. The nucleotide sequence reads TGTGCCAGCAGCTTAGAACAGGGTTCCTACAATGAGCAGTTCTTC. The resulting protein is CASSLEQGSYNEQFF.